Presented here are 5 T cell receptor beta chains from one specimen sequenced in a study of T cells in Graves' hyperthyroidism and ophthalmopathy. Researchers amplified the TCR beta CDR3 regions from RNA transcripts. HTBI primers were employed in a first-round RT-PCR of the TCR CDR3. TCRdb re-called the multiplex PCR reads through MiXCR, storing one row per CDR3 protein. The sample records hundreds of thousands of distinct CDR3 sequences, about 19% being singletons. The source material was blood. All receptors derive from a woman between 50 and 59 years old with Graves' hyperthyroidism that later progressed to Graves' ophthalmopathy.

This chain uses TRBV7-3 with TRBJ2-1; TRBD2 matches at 8 bases. J lost 3 bases, V lost 5 bases, and 12 bases had no gene match. The CDR3 is 17 residues long. Per the germline V gene, CDR1 is SGHTA and CDR2 is FQGTGA. The CDR3 reads CASSPPSAGGHYNEQFF. In DNA form, the CDR3 reads TGTGCCAGCAGCCCTCCGAGTGCGGGGGGCCACTACAATGAGCAGTTCTTC.

This clonotype was picked up many times. The rearrangement links TRBV11-1 to TRBJ2-2, with TRBD1 identical over 7 bases. V dropped 7 bases and J dropped 7; count of bases not matched to a gene: 12. Germline V gene data show CDR1 as SGHAT and CDR2 as FQDESV (reference sequence). The CDR3 sequence is 15 residues long. The CDR3 sequence is CASNSRQGTVGELFF. The CDR3 nucleotides are TGTGCCAGCAACTCGCGACAGGGAACCGTCGGGGAGCTGTTTTTT.

The chain is built from TRBV7-9 and TRBJ2-5; either TRBD1 or TRBD2 may fit D (6 bases each). Germline V gene sequence: CDR1 SEHNR, CDR2 FQNEAQ (reference sequence). V was clipped by 1 base and J by 3 bases, with 9 bases between them. The CDR3 consists of 14 residues. The CDR3: CASSLDRGEETQYF. CDR3 coding DNA: TGTGCCAGCAGCTTAGATAGGGGGGAAGAGACCCAGTACTTC.

This clonotype has ten or more counts. V gene TRBV2 combines with J gene TRBJ2-1, with D possibly being TRBD2 (6 bases). Germline V gene lookup returns CDR1 SNHLY and CDR2 FYNNEI. The V end lost 8 bases, the J end lost 4 bases, and 15 bases lay between the germline ends. CDR3 length: 14 amino acids. The CDR3 nucleotides read TGTGCCAGCGACATGCGGGACCTTTACAATGAGCAGTTCTTC. Translated, it gives CASDMRDLYNEQFF.

This clonotype appeared a single time. Its ends do not fully match the called genes, so a read error is possible. This rearrangement joins TRBV6-1 to TRBJ2-1; TRBD2 aligns across 7 bases. Germline loops: CDR1 MNHNS, CDR2 SASEGT. This CDR3 region has 14 residues. The CDR3 is CASGEDWGGNEQFF. The CDR3 nucleotides are TGTGCCAGCGGTGAAGATTGGGGGGGGAATGAGCAGTTCTTC.